This passage covers 23 T cell receptor beta chains from one sample sequenced in a study of shared clonotypes between healthy human individuals. The data were produced by immunoSEQ multiplex PCR, yet TCRdb's version contains in-frame clones alone and is incomplete. This table has fewer than 400,000 clones, roughly 70% appearing once. The sample comprised memory CD4+ T cells sorted from blood. As for subset: CD45RA-negative fraction. The source is a man aged 30 to 39 in good health.

This sequence joins TRBV19 and TRBJ1-2; TRBD1 might be the D (5 bases). The CDR3 consists of 14 residues. With 2 bases removed from V and 7 bases from J, the gap between germline ends came to 14 bases. Germline V CDR1 and CDR2: LNHDA, SQIVND (reference sequence). Written as DNA, the CDR3 is TGTGCCAGTAGTATAAGGGCAGGGAAACCTGGCTACACCTTC. Translating gives CASSIRAGKPGYTF.

This clone was detected only a few times. The genes are TRBV7-9 and TRBJ1-4, with 9 bases matching TRBD1. The CDR3 is 15 residues long. J lost 2 bases, V lost 3 bases, and 1 base had no gene match. Germline V lookup: CDR1 SEHNR, CDR2 FQNEAQ (reference sequence). CDR3 sequence: CASSFGQGTNEKLFF. CDR3 nucleotide sequence: TGTGCCAGCAGCTTTGGACAGGGGACTAATGAAAAACTGTTTTTT.

This rearrangement joins TRBV7-2 to TRBJ2-1, with D hard to call. This CDR3 has 17 residues. From germline, CDR1 is SGHTA and CDR2 FQGNSA. V lost 3 bases and J lost 0, with 15 bases in between. The chain's CDR3 is CASSFGGPFSSYNEQFF. The CDR3 bases are TGTGCCAGCAGCTTCGGTGGGCCTTTTAGCTCCTACAATGAGCAGTTCTTC.

In this sample, this clone turned up once. Other DNA sequences of this sample code for an identical CDR3. The CDR3: CASSPGTAGYEQYF. The DNA of the CDR3 is TGTGCCAGCAGTCCCGGGACCGCAGGCTACGAGCAGTACTTC. The V gene is TRBV6-5, the J gene TRBJ2-7; either TRBD1 or TRBD2 may fit D (5 bases each). The CDR3 totals 14 residues. V was clipped by 5 bases and J by 3 bases, with 14 bases between them. Germline lookup yields CDR1 MNHEY and CDR2 SVGAGI.

The chain employs TRBV13 and TRBJ2-5, with D perhaps TRBD2 (6 bases). Germline loops: CDR1 PRHDT, CDR2 FYEKMQ (reference sequence). This CDR3 comprises 13 residues. The V end lost 3 bases, the J end lost 3 bases, and 8 bases lay between the germline ends. The CDR3 protein is CASSLWTKETQYF. As DNA, the CDR3 is TGTGCCAGCAGCTTGTGGACTAAAGAGACCCAGTACTTC.

This clone was seen once. This rearrangement joins TRBV5-4 to TRBJ2-3; D not resolved. CDR1 and CDR2 (germline): SGHNT, YYREEE (reference sequence). The V end lost 0 bases, the J end lost 3 bases, and 11 bases lay between the germline ends. This CDR3 region has 15 residues. The CDR3 is CASSLGGVRTDTQYF. The CDR3 DNA reads as TGTGCCAGCAGCTTGGGAGGCGTGAGGACAGATACGCAGTATTTT.

With regard to this clone: Other DNA sequences in this sample translate to the same CDR3. V and J are TRBV2 and TRBJ2-3; the match to TRBD2 covers 7 bases. The CDR3 runs 14 residues. CDR1 and CDR2 from the germline V gene are SNHLY and FYNNEI. V lost 6 bases, J lost 2 bases, and 5 bases stayed unmatched. CDR3 loop: CASRDWDYTDTQYF. The CDR3 DNA follows: TGTGCCAGCAGAGACTGGGACTACACAGATACGCAGTATTTT.

The chain carries TRBV5-4 and TRBJ2-3; 7 bases agree with TRBD2. The J segment lost 4 bases and the V segment lost 3 bases, leaving 11 bases of the junction unmatched. Per germline, CDR1 SGHNT and CDR2 YYREEE (reference sequence). The CDR3 loop spans 16 amino acids. CDR3 bases: TGTGCCAGCAGCTCGGGGGGACGTAGTGGGGCAGATACGCAGTATTTT. Protein product: CASSSGGRSGADTQYF. Full variable domain (remainder filled in from reference TRBV5-4 and TRBJ2-3): ETGVTQSPTHLIKTRGQQVTLRCSSQSGHNTVSWYQQALGQGPQFIFQYYREEENGRGNFPPRFSGLQFPNYSSELNVNALELDDSALYLCASSSGGRSGADTQYFGPGTRLTVL.

The rearrangement uses TRBV28 and TRBJ1-2; perhaps TRBD1 as D (5 bases). The CDR3 sequence is 13 residues long. V gave up 1 base and J gave up 7 bases, with 10 bases separating them. The germline V gene has CDR1 MDHEN and CDR2 SYDVKM. The CDR3 region is CASSLSPRGGYTF. The DNA of the CDR3 is TGTGCCAGCAGTTTATCCCCTAGGGGTGGCTACACCTTC.

The chain is built from TRBV10-1 and TRBJ2-2; D ambiguous. The germline V and J ends were trimmed by 0 bases and 6 bases, with 5 bases remaining between them. In germline, CDR1 is WNHNN, CDR2 SYGVQD (reference sequence). This CDR3 comprises 13 residues. The CDR3 is CASSESGPGELFF. DNA of the CDR3: TGCGCCAGCAGTGAGTCAGGGCCCGGGGAGCTGTTTTTT.

V is TRBV25-1 and J is TRBJ2-1; 11 bases are a match to TRBD2. With 6 bases clipped from V and 9 bases from J, the junction kept 10 bases outside the gene matches. The germline CDR1 and CDR2 sequences are MGHDK and SYGVNS. This CDR3 has 15 amino acids. The CDR3 protein is CASSETSGKVTEQFF. DNA for the CDR3: TGTGCCAGCAGCGAGACTAGCGGGAAGGTCACTGAGCAGTTCTTC.

Many counts were recorded for this clone. This rearrangement joins TRBV29-1 to TRBJ2-2; 10 bases are a match to TRBD2. With V trimmed by 3 bases and J by 3 bases, 25 bases remained unmatched. This CDR3 spans 22 amino acids. Germline V lookup: CDR1 SQVTM, CDR2 ANQGSEA. CDR3 protein: CSVDPPEQIREREGRHTGELFF. In DNA form, the CDR3 reads TGCAGCGTTGATCCCCCCGAACAGATTAGAGAGCGGGAGGGCCGTCACACCGGGGAGCTGTTTTTT.

V gene TRBV5-4 combines with J gene TRBJ2-1; unclear D gene. V was clipped by 0 bases and J by 6 bases, with 13 bases between them. The CDR3 runs 15 residues. Germline CDR1 is SGHNT and CDR2 is YYREEE (reference sequence). For the CDR3, the DNA is TGTGCCAGCAGCTTGGAGGCAGCGTGGGGCAATGAGCAGTTCTTC. This codes for CASSLEAAWGNEQFF.

This sequence joins TRBV5-4 and TRBJ1-2; 7 bases match TRBD1. With V trimmed by 4 bases and J by 8 bases, 14 bases remained unmatched. The CDR3 runs 15 residues. Germline CDR1 reads SGHNT; CDR2 reads YYREEE (reference sequence). The CDR3, as DNA: TGTGCCAGCAGCCCCCGGACAGGCCCAGTTGGGGGCTACACCTTC. It is translated as CASSPRTGPVGGYTF.

The rearrangement joins TRBV7-9 to TRBJ2-1; TRBD1 aligns across 10 bases. CDR1 and CDR2 from the germline V gene are SEHNR and FQNEAQ (reference sequence). This CDR3 has 15 residues. V shed 6 bases and J 1 base; nucleotides not matched to a gene: 3. CDR3 DNA: TGTGCCAGCAGTCCGGGACAGGGGTCCTACAATGAGCAGTTCTTC. Its translation is CASSPGQGSYNEQFF.

The gene calls are TRBV2 and TRBJ1-5; TRBD1 might be the D (5 bases). The germline V gene has CDR1 SNHLY and CDR2 FYNNEI. The CDR3 covers 15 residues. The V end lost 4 bases, the J end lost 1 base, and 11 bases lay between the germline ends. CDR3 residues: CASSVDGGSNQPQHF. The CDR3, as DNA: TGTGCCAGCAGTGTAGATGGGGGGAGCAATCAGCCCCAGCATTTT.

This chain joins TRBV14 and TRBJ2-7; 11 bases agree with TRBD2. Trimming took 4 bases from V and 0 from J; bases not matched to a gene: 11. Germline CDR1 reads SGHDN; CDR2 reads FVKESK. CDR3 length: 18 residues. The CDR3 sequence: CASSPGTSGYPPSYEQYF. The CDR3 nucleotides are TGTGCCAGCAGCCCCGGGACTAGCGGTTACCCCCCCTCCTACGAGCAGTACTTC.

Points on this clone: Within the sample, other DNA sequences also encode this same CDR3. V gene TRBV7-9 combines with J gene TRBJ2-3; D uncertain. The V end was cut by 1 base, the J end by 1 base, with 3 bases between. Germline V lookup: CDR1 SEHNR, CDR2 FQNEAQ (reference sequence). CDR3 length equals 13 residues. This CDR3 is CASSLDGTDTQYF. The DNA of the CDR3 is TGTGCCAGCAGCTTAGACGGCACAGATACGCAGTATTTT.

The V gene is TRBV28, the J gene TRBJ2-3; D might be TRBD2 (6 bases). V lost 2 bases to trimming and J lost 2 bases, with 17 bases between them. In germline, CDR1 is MDHEN, CDR2 SYDVKM. The CDR3 has 17 amino acids. The CDR3 here is CASSLVRGGDHTDTQYF. CDR3 bases: TGTGCCAGCAGTTTAGTCCGGGGCGGGGATCACACAGATACGCAGTATTTT.

CDR3 sequence: CAISEPINTEAFF. DNA for the CDR3: TGTGCCATCAGTGAGCCTATTAACACTGAAGCTTTCTTT. The gene calls are TRBV10-3 and TRBJ1-1; D uncertain. V lost 2 bases, J lost 2 bases, and 6 bases lay in between. This CDR3 has 13 residues. Germline CDR1 reads ENHRY; CDR2 reads SYGVKD.

The chain employs TRBV7-6 and TRBJ2-3; 8 bases map to TRBD2. This CDR3 spans 17 amino acids. Germline V CDR1 and CDR2: SGHVS, FNYEAQ. With 0 bases clipped from V and 8 bases from J, the junction kept 13 bases outside the gene matches. This chain's CDR3 is CASSLASGSNLRGTQYF. The CDR3 DNA sequence: TGTGCCAGCAGCTTAGCGAGCGGGAGTAATCTCAGGGGTACGCAGTATTTT.

This clone was detected only a few times. The chain links TRBV10-2 to TRBJ1-6, with D possibly TRBD1 on 6 matching bases. Germline V gives CDR1 WSHSY, CDR2 SAAADI. CDR3 length: 13 amino acids. Trimming stripped 6 bases from V and 10 bases from J, with 13 bases between. In DNA, the CDR3 is TGCGCCAGCAGAAGGGGGGCTGACTCACCCCTCCACTTT. It yields the protein CASRRGADSPLHF.

To note about this clone: This same CDR3 is encoded by further DNA sequences in the sample. This chain connects TRBV7-9 to TRBJ2-7; tentatively, D is TRBD2 (6 bases). V was clipped by 1 base and J by 2 bases, with 12 bases between them. The CDR3 loop spans 15 amino acids. Germline V gene sequence: CDR1 SEHNR, CDR2 FQNEAQ (reference sequence). The CDR3 bases are TGTGCCAGCAGCTTAGGAGCGGGCCTAACCTACGAGCAGTACTTC. It translates to CASSLGAGLTYEQYF.